This passage covers 22 T cell receptor beta chains from one sample sequenced in a study of CD8 T cells in ankylosing spondylitis. Via MiXCR, TCRdb re-called the 5' RACE reads, giving one row per CDR3 protein. The sample lists about 250,000 distinct CDR3 sequences; around 8% were seen once. The sample was blood, either unsorted or a sorted T cell fraction (not recorded which). The origin of the receptors is a female donor with ankylosing spondylitis or in good health (not recorded which).

This clonotype was found many times. V is TRBV20-1 and J is TRBJ1-2, with D perhaps matching TRBD1 (5 bases). The V and J ends lost 3 bases and 7 bases respectively, with 12 bases between them. The germline V gene encodes CDR1 DFQATT and CDR2 SNEGSKA (reference sequence). The CDR3 is made up of 12 amino acids. The CDR3 sequence: CSASEGARGYTF. The CDR3 bases are TGCAGTGCTAGTGAAGGGGCGCGTGGCTACACCTTC.

This clonotype has ten or more counts. V is TRBV6-2 or TRBV6-3 and J is TRBJ2-5, with a possible D match to TRBD2 (6 bases). Trimming cost V 3 bases and J 7 bases, with 18 bases left between them. Germline values: CDR1 MNHEY, CDR2 SVGEGT. The CDR3 contains 15 residues. The CDR3 region is CASSYSRDAPGTQYF. In nucleotides, the CDR3 is TGTGCCAGCAGTTATTCGCGGGATGCGCCAGGGACCCAGTACTTC.

This clonotype has a count of ten or more. V and J are TRBV4-3 and TRBJ2-7, with D hard to call. This CDR3 spans 15 amino acids. The V gene lost 8 bases and the J gene lost 3 bases, with 20 bases spanning the gap. Germline lookup yields CDR1 LGHNA and CDR2 YSLEER. In DNA, the CDR3 is TGCGCCAGCGCGGTAGAGCCCCGAACCGTCTACGAGCAGTACTTC. Its translation: CASAVEPRTVYEQYF.

This clonotype was seen at least ten times. The chain employs TRBV5-1 and TRBJ2-2; D unclear. Trimming took off 0 bases at V and 7 bases at J, with 7 bases between the two ends. The germline gives CDR1 SGHRS, CDR2 YFSETQ. CDR3 length: 13 amino acids. The CDR3 nucleotides are TGCGCCAGCAGCTTGGAGCGCGGCGGGGAGCTGTTTTTT. It codes for CASSLERGGELFF.

This clonotype has ten or more counts. The V call is TRBV7-2, the J call TRBJ2-2, with a tentative D call TRBD2 (5 bases). V was cut by 4 bases and J by 1 base, with 7 bases left in between. CDR1 SGHTA and CDR2 FQGNSA come from the germline V gene. CDR3 length: 14 residues. The CDR3 DNA sequence: TGTGCCAGCAGCTCGGACTGGAACACCGGGGAGCTGTTTTTT. Its protein product is CASSSDWNTGELFF.

This clonotype came up many times. In DNA, the CDR3 is TGTGCCAGCAGTGGATTCCAGGGGTTTAACTCTGGGGCCAACGTCCTGACTTTC. Amino acids: CASSGFQGFNSGANVLTF. The rearrangement links TRBV2 to TRBJ2-6; the D gene is possibly TRBD1 (6 bases). V lost 4 bases to trimming and J lost 0 bases, with 16 bases between them. The CDR3 is 18 residues long. Germline values: CDR1 SNHLY, CDR2 FYNNEI.

Only one count was recorded for this clonotype. A clone one base away is much larger, so this may be a read error. The chain employs TRBV6-2 or TRBV6-3 and TRBJ1-4; perhaps TRBD1 as D (5 bases). The CDR3 extends over 15 amino acids. In germline, CDR1 is MNHEY, CDR2 SVGEGT. Trimming took off 7 bases at V and 8 bases at J, with 20 bases between the two ends. CDR3 nucleotides: TGTGCCAGCATGAGGAGGGGCCTTTCTAGCGAAAAACTGTTTTTT. Protein sequence: CASMRRGLSSEKLFF.

This clonotype was counted at least ten times. J is TRBJ2-1 and V is TRBV5-1, with 8 bases identical to TRBD2. V lost 1 base to trimming and J lost 3 bases; unmatched junction nucleotides: 3. The CDR3 runs to 15 residues. Germline V gene data show CDR1 as SGHRS and CDR2 as YFSETQ. CDR3 sequence reads: CASSLTSGHYNEQFF. The CDR3 DNA reads as TGCGCCAGCAGCTTGACTAGCGGTCACTACAATGAGCAGTTCTTC.

This clonotype was detected many times. The chain combines TRBV5-1 with TRBJ1-1; D is unresolved. V dropped 0 bases and J dropped 7 bases, with 16 bases sitting between them. The CDR3 runs to 15 residues. From germline, CDR1 is SGHRS and CDR2 YFSETQ. As DNA, the CDR3 is TGCGCCAGCAGCTTGGCCAAGTGGGATTCTGGTGAAGCTTTCTTT. Protein sequence: CASSLAKWDSGEAFF.

This clonotype came up many times. The chain has TRBV11-3 and TRBJ2-1; D might be TRBD1 or TRBD2, each matching 5 bases. Trimming took 3 bases from V and 15 from J, leaving 12 bases between them. CDR3 length: 11 residues. From germline, CDR1 is SGHNT and CDR2 YENEEA. The CDR3 is CASSFGGTLFF. Here the CDR3 DNA reads TGTGCCAGCAGCTTTGGTGGGACGCTGTTCTTC.

This clonotype was found many times. The chain couples TRBV7-8 to TRBJ1-5; D ambiguous. Germline V CDR1 and CDR2: SGHVS, FQNEAQ. V lost 4 bases and J lost 9, with 10 bases in between. The CDR3 loop spans 12 amino acids. The DNA of the CDR3 is TGTGCCAGCAGCTCGACATCGGGGCCCCAGCATTTT. This sequence encodes CASSSTSGPQHF.

This clonotype was picked up many times. The chain couples TRBV12-3 or TRBV12-4 to TRBJ2-2; TRBD2 matches 12 bases. The CDR3 runs 16 residues. V lost 10 bases, J lost 4 bases, and 10 bases stayed unmatched. CDR3 amino acids: CATRPPLAGGTGELFF. DNA for the CDR3: TGTGCCACCCGCCCCCCACTAGCGGGGGGCACCGGGGAGCTGTTTTTT.

In its sample, this clonotype was seen many times. The CDR3 DNA reads as TGTGCCAGCAGCCAAGATCGGGCTAGGTACGAGCAGTACTTC. The encoded protein is CASSQDRARYEQYF. The chain joins TRBV3-1 to TRBJ2-7; D gene ambiguous. V lost 0 bases, J lost 4 bases, and 10 bases lay in between. The CDR3 sequence is 14 residues long. Germline CDR1 LGHDT, CDR2 YNNKEL (reference sequence).

This clonotype was counted many times. This chain links TRBV5-1 with TRBJ1-1, with D hard to call. V lost 6 bases, J lost 2 bases, and 5 bases lay in between. The CDR3 is 11 residues long. The germline V gene has CDR1 SGHRS and CDR2 YFSETQ. The CDR3 DNA sequence: TGCGCCAGCAACTCCAACACTGAAGCTTTCTTT. This translates into CASNSNTEAFF.

This clonotype was counted at least ten times. V gene TRBV29-1 combines with J gene TRBJ2-3; 9 positions agree with TRBD2. Germline V lookup: CDR1 SQVTM, CDR2 ANQGSEA. Trimming took 5 bases from V and 6 from J; bases not matched to a gene: 9. This CDR3 has 14 amino acids. CDR3 amino acids: CSVQGLASGDTQYF. The CDR3 nucleotides read TGCAGCGTTCAGGGACTAGCATCTGGTGATACGCAGTATTTT.

This clonotype has at least ten counts. This chain uses TRBV24-1 with TRBJ2-5; maybe TRBD2 (5 bases). The CDR3 length is 15 residues. Trimming left V 4 bases short and J 4 bases short, with 15 bases between. Germline V lookup: CDR1 KGHDR, CDR2 SFDVKD. Here the CDR3 reads CATSERAAVRETQYF. CDR3 in DNA: TGTGCCACCAGTGAGAGGGCAGCGGTACGAGAGACCCAGTACTTC.

The table lists this clonotype with many counts. The gene calls are TRBV20-1 and TRBJ2-3; D gene uncertain. V was clipped by 4 bases and J by 4 bases, with 12 bases between them. This CDR3 region has 13 residues. Germline CDR1 DFQATT, CDR2 SNEGSKA (reference sequence). The CDR3 loop is CSAIPGGSDTQYF. The CDR3 DNA is TGCAGTGCTATCCCAGGCGGCTCAGATACGCAGTATTTT.

To note about this clonotype: This may arise from a read error, as a much more abundant clone is one base away. The CDR3 DNA reads as TGCAGTGCTAGCCAAGGGAGTTCCTACGATGAGCAGTTCTTC. This encodes CSASQGSSYDEQFF. The chain joins TRBV20-1 to TRBJ2-1, with a possible D match to TRBD2 (5 bases). The CDR3 is made up of 14 amino acids. CDR1 is DFQATT and CDR2 is SNEGSKA in the germline V gene (reference sequence).

Ten or more counts support this clonotype. This sequence joins TRBV29-1 and TRBJ2-5, with D possibly matching TRBD1 (6 bases). The V end lost 4 bases, the J end lost 1 base, and 10 bases lay between the germline ends. Germline V gene lookup returns CDR1 SQVTM and CDR2 ANQGSEA. CDR3 length: 13 amino acids. The CDR3 region is CSVGRTVQETQYF. In nucleotides, the CDR3 is TGCAGCGTTGGTCGGACAGTCCAAGAGACCCAGTACTTC.

The chain recombines TRBV20-1 with TRBJ2-3; no firm D call. The last part of the DNA fits TRBJ1-5 better; the J call may be wrong. CDR1 DFQATT and CDR2 SNEGSKA come from the germline V gene (reference sequence). The CDR3 extends over 17 amino acids. The CDR3 region is CSASQRLADSFGDTQHF. The CDR3 DNA is TGCAGTGCGAGCCAGCGGCTAGCGGACTCCTTCGGGGATACGCAGCATTTT.

This clonotype was counted between two and nine times. The chain couples TRBV18 to TRBJ1-4; no reliable D call. Trimming shortened V by 3 bases and J by 7 bases, and 15 bases separated the two germline ends. This CDR3 contains 15 residues. Germline V gene sequence: CDR1 KGHSH, CDR2 LQKENI. The CDR3 region is CASSPNGGPSEKLFF. CDR3 DNA: TGTGCCAGCTCACCCAATGGAGGCCCAAGTGAAAAACTGTTTTTT.

This clonotype appeared many times. The chain recombines TRBV20-1 with TRBJ2-7, with D uncertain. Deletions cut 0 bases from V and 1 base from J, with 10 bases between. The CDR3 contains 14 residues. Germline CDR1 DFQATT, CDR2 SNEGSKA (reference sequence). DNA for the CDR3: TGCAGTGCTAGAGATTCTATTATTTCCTACGAGCAGTACTTC. Its translation is CSARDSIISYEQYF.